This is a list of T cell receptor beta chains from one sample in a study of blood T cell repertoires in COVID-19. Sequenced by immunoSEQ multiplex PCR; TCRdb stores in-frame clones only, minus some. The table has some 74,000 clones, approximately 88% seen once; the top ten hold 6% to 7.5%. The sequencing sample was made of peripheral blood. The source of these receptors is a woman older than 75 with acute or convalescent COVID-19. Each CDR3 is given with its conserved first and last residue. The D gene is left open where the match is weak. Clone sizes are given selectively: once, few, many, or a class where the clone is expanded.

d_call	v_call	j_call	clone_size	cdr3_aa	cdr3_nt
TRBD1	TRBV6-6	TRBJ2-3	NA	CASRSQGAPTDTQYF	TGTGCCAGCAGAAGTCAGGGGGCGCCCACAGATACGCAGTATTTT
TRBD1	TRBV2	TRBJ1-1	NA	CASTFGTGNTEAFF	TGTGCCAGCACCTTCGGGACAGGGAACACTGAAGCTTTCTTT
NA	TRBV5-1	TRBJ2-2	NA	CASSFGTNTGELFF	TGCGCCAGCAGCTTCGGGACAAACACCGGGGAGCTGTTTTTT
TRBD2	TRBV18	TRBJ2-2	NA	CASSPTSGRALTGELFF	TGTGCCAGCTCACCCACTAGCGGGAGGGCCCTCACCGGGGAGCTGTTTTTT
NA	TRBV30	TRBJ1-1	NA	CAWSSTGSEAFF	TGTGCCTGGAGTAGTACAGGGTCTGAAGCTTTCTTT
TRBD2	TRBV11-2	TRBJ2-7	NA	CASSLVGGYSYEQYF	TGTGCCAGCAGCTTAGTCGGGGGGTACTCCTACGAGCAGTACTTC
NA	TRBV7-2	TRBJ2-7	NA	CASSSPYDFHYEQYF	TGTGCCAGCAGCTCCCCATATGACTTCCATTACGAGCAGTACTTC
TRBD2	TRBV2	TRBJ2-5	NA	CASSEVAGGKTQYF	TGTGCCAGCAGTGAAGTAGCGGGGGGGAAGACCCAGTACTTC
NA	TRBV19	TRBJ1-2	NA	CASNSLSSNYGYTF	TGTGCCAGTAACAGCCTGAGTTCTAACTATGGCTACACCTTC
NA	TRBV18	TRBJ1-2	NA	CASSPPTAGRKNNYGYTF	TGTGCCAGCTCCCCCCCGACAGCCGGCCGTAAGAATAACTATGGCTACACCTTC
NA	TRBV7-8	TRBJ1-2	NA	CASSLAQGGYGYTF	TGTGCCAGCAGCTTAGCACAGGGTGGATATGGCTACACCTTC
TRBD1	TRBV6-5	TRBJ1-5	NA	CASTGQGNNQPQHF	TGTGCCAGCACTGGACAGGGGAACAATCAGCCCCAGCATTTT
NA	TRBV4-1	TRBJ2-7	NA	CASSQGLGSYEQYF	TGCGCCAGCAGCCAAGGACTAGGGAGCTACGAGCAGTACTTC
TRBD1	TRBV2	TRBJ1-1	NA	CASSGTGVWNTEAFF	TGTGCCAGCAGTGGGACAGGGGTTTGGAACACTGAAGCTTTCTTT
NA	TRBV3-1/TRBV3-2	TRBJ1-1	once	CASSQGSGRVTEAFF	TGTGCCAGCAGCCAAGGATCTGGGAGGGTGACTGAAGCTTTCTTT
NA	TRBV7-2	TRBJ1-1	NA	CASSFSTEAFF	TGTGCCAGCAGCTTTAGCACTGAAGCTTTCTTT
NA	TRBV7-6	TRBJ1-6	NA	CASSSNNSPLHF	TGTGCCAGCAGCTCTAATAATTCACCCCTCCACTTT
NA	TRBV5-6	TRBJ1-5	NA	CASSLARGQPQHF	TGTGCCAGCAGCTTGGCCAGGGGTCAGCCCCAGCATTTT
NA	TRBV14	TRBJ2-7	NA	CASSQGLIGYFSYEQYF	TGTGCCAGCAGCCAAGGGTTGATCGGGTACTTCTCCTACGAGCAGTACTTC
NA	TRBV7-3	TRBJ1-2	NA	CASSPARVSNYGYTF	TGTGCCAGCAGCCCAGCCAGGGTATCTAACTATGGCTACACCTTC
NA	TRBV7-9	TRBJ2-5	NA	CASSLAGGQETQYF	TGTGCCAGCAGCTTAGCGGGGGGCCAAGAGACCCAGTACTTC
NA	TRBV5-8	TRBJ2-2	NA	CASALPNAGRTGELFF	TGTGCCAGCGCCCTACCCAATGCGGGGCGGACCGGGGAGCTGTTTTTT
TRBD2	TRBV4-2	TRBJ2-1	once	CASSPRLGLAGDEQFF	TGTGCCAGCAGTCCCCGACTGGGACTAGCGGGAGATGAGCAGTTCTTC
TRBD1	TRBV30	TRBJ2-7	NA	CAWSPGGPSYEQYF	TGTGCCTGGAGTCCAGGGGGCCCTTCCTACGAGCAGTACTTC
NA	TRBV5-4	TRBJ2-7	NA	CASSLSGEQYF	TGTGCCAGCAGCTTGTCGGGGGAGCAGTACTTC
NA	TRBV21-1	TRBJ2-4	NA	CASIPWGERNIQYF	TGTGCCAGCATCCCATGGGGGGAGAGGAACATTCAGTACTTC
NA	TRBV6-5	TRBJ1-3	NA	CASRTGRGNTIYF	TGTGCCAGCAGGACAGGTCGTGGAAACACCATATATTTT
TRBD1	TRBV6-5	TRBJ1-5	NA	CASSPRQGDQPQHF	TGTGCCAGCAGCCCCAGACAGGGAGATCAGCCCCAGCATTTT
NA	TRBV15	TRBJ1-5	NA	CATSRDSKGSQPQHF	TGTGCCACCAGCAGAGATTCAAAGGGGTCGCAGCCCCAGCATTTT
TRBD2	TRBV11-2	TRBJ2-7	NA	CASSPRGAGGEQYF	TGTGCCAGCAGCCCCCGCGGAGCGGGAGGCGAGCAGTACTTC
NA	TRBV2	TRBJ2-7	NA	CASSATRDEQYF	TGTGCCAGCAGCGCTACCAGGGACGAGCAGTACTTC
TRBD1	TRBV7-9	TRBJ1-1	NA	CASSKGQENTEAFF	TGTGCCAGCAGCAAGGGACAGGAGAACACTGAAGCTTTCTTT
TRBD1	TRBV19	TRBJ2-7	NA	CASSMGQGGSDEQYF	TGTGCCAGTAGTATGGGACAGGGGGGAAGTGACGAGCAGTACTTC
NA	TRBV5-5	TRBJ1-2	NA	CASSLGGFGYTF	TGTGCCAGCAGCTTGGGCGGGTTTGGCTACACCTTC
TRBD1	TRBV25-1	TRBJ1-1	NA	CASSRQGSNTEAFF	TGTGCCAGCAGCCGACAGGGTTCGAACACTGAAGCTTTCTTT
NA	TRBV6-2/TRBV6-3	TRBJ1-4	NA	CASSARGLTNEKLFF	TGTGCCAGCAGTGCAAGGGGTTTAACTAATGAAAAACTGTTTTTT
NA	TRBV7-8	TRBJ2-2	NA	CASSLRRGGNTGELFF	TGTGCCAGCAGCTTAAGGAGGGGTGGGAACACCGGGGAGCTGTTTTTT
TRBD2	TRBV27	TRBJ2-2	NA	CASRFSGGGSGELFF	TGTGCCAGCAGATTTAGCGGGGGTGGGTCCGGGGAGCTGTTTTTT
TRBD2	TRBV10-3	TRBJ2-1	NA	CAISEPGSGGAYEQFF	TGTGCCATCAGTGAGCCAGGGAGCGGGGGGGCGTATGAGCAGTTCTTC
NA	TRBV10-3	TRBJ1-1	NA	CAISESPGNTEAFF	TGTGCCATCAGTGAGTCGCCAGGGAACACTGAAGCTTTCTTT
NA	TRBV9	TRBJ2-2	NA	CASSVFSGPAANTGELFF	TGTGCCAGCAGCGTATTTAGTGGGCCCGCCGCGAACACCGGGGAGCTGTTTTTT
NA	TRBV7-2	TRBJ2-2	once	CASSLIRGGELFF	TGTGCCAGCAGCCTAATTAGGGGCGGGGAGCTGTTTTTT
NA	TRBV19	TRBJ1-5	NA	CASREQYETHQPQHF	TGTGCCAGTAGGGAACAGTATGAAACTCATCAGCCCCAGCATTTT
TRBD1	TRBV10-3	TRBJ1-1	NA	CAISRTGGEDSEAFF	TGTGCCATCAGTAGGACAGGGGGCGAAGATAGCGAGGCTTTCTTT
NA	TRBV6-5	TRBJ1-2	NA	CAARRGGDYGYTF	TGTGCAGCCCGGCGGGGGGGGGACTATGGCTACACCTTC
NA	TRBV2	TRBJ2-3	NA	CASQGLSTDTQYF	TGTGCCAGCCAGGGCCTCAGCACAGATACGCAGTATTTT
NA	TRBV19	TRBJ1-2	NA	CASSIEGINYGYTF	TGTGCCAGTAGTATTGAGGGAATCAACTATGGCTACACCTTC
NA	TRBV4-1	TRBJ2-3	NA	CASSQERAQRGMDTQYF	TGCGCCAGCAGCCAAGAGAGGGCGCAACGTGGGATGGATACGCAGTATTTT
TRBD1	TRBV2	TRBJ2-7	NA	CASSVQRGREQYF	TGTGCCAGCAGTGTCCAAAGGGGGCGCGAGCAGTACTTC
TRBD1	TRBV2	TRBJ1-2	NA	CASRGQTGGRNGYTF	TGTGCCAGCAGGGGACAGACAGGGGGGCGTAATGGCTACACCTTC
NA	TRBV7-2	TRBJ1-5	NA	CASSLVQENQPQHF	TGTGCCAGCAGCTTAGTACAGGAAAATCAGCCCCAGCATTTT
TRBD1	TRBV9	TRBJ2-1	NA	CASRTGTAGEQFF	TGTGCCAGCAGGACAGGGACCGCCGGTGAGCAGTTCTTC
TRBD1	TRBV5-4	TRBJ1-2	few	CASSQTGGVNGYTF	TGTGCCAGCAGCCAAACAGGGGGCGTAAATGGCTACACCTTC
NA	TRBV19	TRBJ1-5	NA	CASSIRGSDNQPQHF	TGTGCCAGTAGCATCAGAGGGAGTGACAATCAGCCCCAGCATTTT